A single sample gave rise to the 24 T cell receptor beta chains below, sequenced in a study of T cell responses to AZD1222 COVID-19 vaccine. The data were produced by immunoSEQ multiplex PCR, yet TCRdb's version contains in-frame clones alone and is incomplete. The data contain over 130,000 clones, 75% to 95% of them singletons. The sequenced sample was peripheral blood, obtained 28 days after the second AZD1222 dose. The receptors derive from an adult who received the AZD1222 COVID-19 vaccine.

V gene TRBV18 combines with J gene TRBJ1-3; maybe TRBD1 (5 bases). CDR3 size: 16 residues. Germline V CDR1 and CDR2: KGHSH, LQKENI. Trimming cost V 3 bases and J 1 base, with 13 bases left between them. CDR3 sequence: CASSPNPGQSGNTIYF. CDR3 sequence (DNA): TGTGCCAGCTCACCCAACCCAGGGCAATCTGGAAACACCATATATTTT.

The chain employs TRBV6-1 and TRBJ1-2; D gene ambiguous. This CDR3 is built from 15 residues. V lost 2 bases and J 4 bases, leaving 14 bases between the germline ends. From germline, CDR1 is MNHNS and CDR2 SASEGT. The CDR3 sequence is CASSEFGRRTYGYTF. The CDR3 DNA is TGTGCCAGCAGTGAATTTGGACGGCGTACCTATGGCTACACCTTC.

The chain recombines TRBV7-9 with TRBJ2-1, with 9 bases matching TRBD1. V lost 0 bases and J lost 2; bases outside the gene matches: 8. CDR3 size: 18 residues. Germline V lookup: CDR1 SEHNR, CDR2 FQNEAQ (reference sequence). The CDR3 coding sequence is TGTGCCAGCAGCTTAGCGATCAAGGACAGGGGTCCCTACAATGAGCAGTTCTTC. This encodes CASSLAIKDRGPYNEQFF.

The V gene is TRBV28, the J gene TRBJ1-2, with D unclear. V lost 1 base and J lost 7, with 19 bases in between. Germline CDR1 is MDHEN and CDR2 is SYDVKM. The CDR3 has 16 amino acids. DNA for the CDR3: TGTGCCAGCAGTTTATCGGTACCCCCACTGCGATCTGGCTACACCTTC. It specifies CASSLSVPPLRSGYTF.

The genes are TRBV4-1 and TRBJ1-2; 10 positions agree with TRBD1. This CDR3 is built from 17 residues. In germline, CDR1 is MGHRA, CDR2 YSYEKL. V lost 4 bases, J lost 4 bases, and 12 bases stayed unmatched. CDR3 amino acids: CASSPGQGVSVSYGYTF. The CDR3 DNA follows: TGCGCCAGCAGCCCCGGACAGGGGGTAAGTGTTAGCTATGGCTACACCTTC.

The chain joins TRBV30 to TRBJ1-1; no definite D call. Germline V gene sequence: CDR1 GTSNPN, CDR2 SVGIG (reference sequence). The CDR3 extends over 17 amino acids. V was cut by 2 bases and J by 1 base, with 20 bases left in between. The CDR3 DNA is TGTGCCTGGAGTTCGTCATTCCCCATTGCACAGAACACTGAAGCTTTCTTT. It is translated as CAWSSSFPIAQNTEAFF.

Only one count was recorded for this clone. Written as DNA, the CDR3 is TGCGCCAGCGGAGGGCGCCAAGAGACCCAGTACTTC. Residues: CASGGRQETQYF. The V call is TRBV10-2, the J call TRBJ2-5; D possibly corresponds to TRBD2 (6 bases). The CDR3 has 12 residues. Per germline, CDR1 WSHSY and CDR2 SAAADI. The V end was cut by 8 bases, the J end by 1 base, with 8 bases between.

J is TRBJ2-7 and V is TRBV6-1, with TRBD2 matching over 14 bases. This CDR3 contains 14 residues. Germline-derived CDR1 and CDR2 are MNHNS and SASEGT. The V segment lost 3 bases and the J segment 9 bases; nucleotides outside the gene matches: 4. DNA of the CDR3: TGTGCCAGCAGTGAGGGACTAGCGGGAGCGATGCAGTACTTC. Protein sequence: CASSEGLAGAMQYF.

The chain joins TRBV7-8 to TRBJ1-2; possibly TRBD1 for D (5 bases). The V end was cut by 1 base, the J end by 6 bases, with 12 bases between. CDR3 length equals 14 residues. CDR1 SGHVS and CDR2 FQNEAQ come from the germline V gene. CDR3: CASSLGQPENGYTF. In DNA, the CDR3 is TGTGCCAGCAGCTTAGGACAGCCAGAGAATGGCTACACCTTC.

This rearrangement joins TRBV18 to TRBJ2-7; D gene ambiguous. V gave up 0 bases and J gave up 0 bases, with 12 bases separating them. The CDR3 contains 16 residues. Germline loops: CDR1 KGHSH, CDR2 LQKENI. CDR3 residues: CASSPPASKGSYEQYF. CDR3 in DNA: TGTGCCAGCTCACCACCGGCGAGCAAAGGCTCCTACGAGCAGTACTTC.

This chain links TRBV19 with TRBJ1-5, with D maybe TRBD1 (5 bases). The germline V and J ends were trimmed by 3 bases and 0 bases, with 9 bases remaining between them. CDR3 length: 15 residues. CDR1 and CDR2 from the germline V gene are LNHDA and SQIVND (reference sequence). CDR3 in amino acids: CASSIIGTSNQPQHF. CDR3 nucleotides: TGTGCCAGTAGTATCATAGGGACTAGCAATCAGCCCCAGCATTTT.

The CDR3 region is CASSLAALMNTEAFF. Here the CDR3 DNA reads TGTGCCAGCAGCTTAGCGGCCTTAATGAACACTGAAGCTTTCTTT. This sequence joins TRBV7-2 and TRBJ1-1; D remains unclear. The germline V gene encodes CDR1 SGHTA and CDR2 FQGNSA. The CDR3 is made up of 15 amino acids. Trimming pared 0 bases from V and 0 bases from J, leaving 8 bases between.

V is TRBV12-5 and J is TRBJ2-7; weak D call: TRBD1 (6 bases). V dropped 8 bases and J dropped 0 bases, with 11 bases sitting between them. CDR1 and CDR2 from the germline V gene are LGHNT and FRNRAP. The CDR3 totals 13 residues. The CDR3 region has the DNA TGTGCTAGTTCTCTGGACAGCTCCTACGAGCAGTACTTC. Its translation: CASSLDSSYEQYF.

V is TRBV5-1 and J is TRBJ1-1; no definite D call. CDR1 SGHRS and CDR2 YFSETQ come from the germline V gene. This CDR3 has 14 amino acids. Trimming took 0 bases from V and 7 from J, leaving 13 bases between them. The CDR3 DNA follows: TGCGCCAGCAGCTTGGAGAAAGGGATCGGTGAAGCTTTCTTT. Amino acids: CASSLEKGIGEAFF. The whole variable domain, remainder taken from reference TRBV5-1 and TRBJ1-1, is KAGVTQTPRYLIKTRGQQVTLSCSPISGHRSVSWYQQTPGQGLQFLFEYFSETQRNKGNFPGRFSGRQFSNSRSEMNVSTLELGDSALYLCASSLEKGIGEAFFGQGTRLTVV.

The chain uses TRBV6-5 and TRBJ1-1; TRBD1 might be the D (6 bases). The CDR3 sequence is 14 residues long. CDR1 MNHEY and CDR2 SVGAGI come from the germline V gene. V lost 6 bases and J lost 2, with 13 bases in between. This CDR3 reads CASRRTVANTEAFF. CDR3 bases: TGTGCCAGCAGGCGGACAGTAGCTAACACTGAAGCTTTCTTT.

This sequence joins TRBV30 and TRBJ1-2, with TRBD1 identical over 7 bases. This CDR3 is 14 amino acids long. Germline V gives CDR1 GTSNPN, CDR2 SVGIG (reference sequence). J was trimmed by 4 bases and V by 0 bases; bases with no gene match: 5. CDR3 sequence reads: CAWSVGPGGYGYTF. CDR3 nucleotides: TGTGCCTGGAGTGTTGGGCCAGGGGGCTATGGCTACACCTTC.

CDR3 amino acids: CASSAQMGALNTEAFF. The CDR3 nucleotides are TGTGCCAGCAGCGCTCAAATGGGAGCTCTGAACACTGAAGCTTTCTTT. The chain couples TRBV7-8 to TRBJ1-1; D uncertain. The V end lost 5 bases, the J end lost 0 bases, and 16 bases lay between the germline ends. Germline CDR1 and CDR2: SGHVS and FQNEAQ. The CDR3 contains 16 residues.

The V call is TRBV5-4, the J call TRBJ1-2; weak D call: TRBD1 (5 bases). The germline V gene has CDR1 SGHNT and CDR2 YYREEE (reference sequence). Trimming cost V 0 bases and J 5 bases, with 11 bases left between them. CDR3 length: 14 amino acids. The CDR3 nucleotides are TGTGCCAGCAGCTTGGTTGACAGTAAATATGGCTACACCTTC. Amino acids: CASSLVDSKYGYTF.

This clone was recorded only once. The chain couples TRBV4-1 to TRBJ2-1; 13 bases map to TRBD2. J lost 6 bases, V lost 1 base, and 6 bases had no gene match. The CDR3 sequence is 17 residues long. Looked up from germline, CDR1 is MGHRA and CDR2 is YSYEKL. This chain's CDR3 is CASSQARTSGRVNEQFF. CDR3 coding DNA: TGCGCCAGCAGCCAAGCCCGAACTAGCGGGAGGGTCAATGAGCAGTTCTTC.

The genes are TRBV7-2 and TRBJ1-6; possible D gene TRBD1, 5 bases. V gave up 1 base and J gave up 10 bases, with 11 bases separating them. Germline V gene data show CDR1 as SGHTA and CDR2 as FQGNSA. There are 14 residues in the CDR3. The CDR3 region is CASSLVWGGSPLHF. The DNA of the CDR3 is TGTGCCAGCAGCTTAGTATGGGGGGGATCACCCCTCCACTTT.

The V and J genes are TRBV13 and TRBJ2-2; D is possibly TRBD1 (5 bases). Germline CDR1 reads PRHDT; CDR2 reads FYEKMQ (reference sequence). This CDR3 spans 17 amino acids. Trimming left V 4 bases short and J 4 bases short, with 19 bases between. The DNA for the CDR3 is TGTGCCAGCAGCTGGGGCTTAAATCCGAGTGGCACCGGGGAGCTGTTTTTT. This sequence encodes CASSWGLNPSGTGELFF.

The chain joins TRBV5-1 to TRBJ1-1, with 7 bases matching TRBD1. This CDR3 has 15 amino acids. Germline trimming cut 4 bases from V and 0 bases from J; bases unmatched to any gene: 6. Looked up from germline, CDR1 is SGHRS and CDR2 is YFSETQ. The CDR3 is CASSGSGGLNTEAFF. CDR3 DNA: TGCGCCAGCAGCGGCTCAGGGGGACTGAACACTGAAGCTTTCTTT.

This clone was observed a single time. The gene calls are TRBV30 and TRBJ1-6, with TRBD1 matching 10 bases. The CDR3 spans 15 residues. Germline CDR1 is GTSNPN and CDR2 is SVGIG (reference sequence). With 3 bases clipped from V and 8 bases from J, the junction kept 7 bases outside the gene matches. CDR3 coding DNA: TGTGCCTGGAGGACAGGGGGCGCCGGTGATTCACCCCTCCACTTT. It codes for CAWRTGGAGDSPLHF. The full variable domain, completed using reference TRBV30 and TRBJ1-6, is SQTIHQWPATLVQPVGSPLSLECTVEGTSNPNLYWYRQAAGRGLQLLFYSVGIGQISSEVPQNLSASRPQDRQFILSSKKLLLSDSGFYLCAWRTGGAGDSPLHFGNGTRLTVT.

The table lists this clone with a count of one. This chain connects TRBV5-1 to TRBJ2-3, with 9 bases matching TRBD1. V lost 0 bases to trimming and J lost 5 bases; unmatched junction nucleotides: 10. CDR1 and CDR2 (germline): SGHRS, YFSETQ. This CDR3 has 17 residues. The CDR3: CASSLARGTGFGDTQYF. In nucleotides, the CDR3 is TGCGCCAGCAGCTTGGCCCGTGGGACAGGGTTCGGAGATACGCAGTATTTT.